This T cell receptor (beta chain) comes out of a study of blood T cell repertoires in COVID-19. TCRdb's copy holds only in-frame clones and misses some; the assay was immunoSEQ multiplex PCR. Of approximately 56,000 clones detected, about 81% appear once; the ten largest clones hold approximately 27%. The CDR3 is made up of 15 amino acids. Germline V gene sequence: CDR1 SEHNR, CDR2 FQNEAQ (reference sequence). V gave up 5 bases and J gave up 7 bases, with 15 bases separating them. The sequence derives from a woman aged 80 or older with COVID-19, enrolled during active disease. The chain uses TRBV7-9 and TRBJ1-6; D may be TRBD1 (5 bases). The material sequenced was peripheral blood. The CDR3 DNA reads as TGTGCCAGCAGCCGTTGGACTCGGGGGAATTCACCCCTCCACTTT. This codes for CASSRWTRGNSPLHF.